This TCR beta chain was captured by sequencing in a study of early T cells in non-severe SARS-CoV-2 infection. Molecules of cDNA were individually given unique molecular identifiers that were attached to them. TCRdb used MiXCR to reprocess the 5' RACE reads, holding one entry per CDR3 protein. This table has some 75,000 distinct CDR3 sequences, around 13% appearing once. General study findings and limits: Matching against VDJdb likely underestimated virus-specific expansions, favoring anti-spike CD8.

Per the germline V gene, CDR1 is LGHDT and CDR2 is YNNKEL (reference sequence). The CDR3 has 15 amino acids. V shed 4 bases and J 2 bases; nucleotides not matched to a gene: 7. For this clonotype: Antigen: not known.

The clonotype comes from an adult who was a healthcare worker with PCR-confirmed SARS-CoV-2 infection or an uninfected control (not recorded which). V and J are TRBV3-1 and TRBJ1-1; 7 nucleotides agree with TRBD1. Sequencing was performed on whole blood. The CDR3 DNA reads TGTGCCAGCAGCCCCCGAGGGGGCGTAAACACTGAAGCTTTCTTT. Protein sequence: CASSPRGGVNTEAFF.